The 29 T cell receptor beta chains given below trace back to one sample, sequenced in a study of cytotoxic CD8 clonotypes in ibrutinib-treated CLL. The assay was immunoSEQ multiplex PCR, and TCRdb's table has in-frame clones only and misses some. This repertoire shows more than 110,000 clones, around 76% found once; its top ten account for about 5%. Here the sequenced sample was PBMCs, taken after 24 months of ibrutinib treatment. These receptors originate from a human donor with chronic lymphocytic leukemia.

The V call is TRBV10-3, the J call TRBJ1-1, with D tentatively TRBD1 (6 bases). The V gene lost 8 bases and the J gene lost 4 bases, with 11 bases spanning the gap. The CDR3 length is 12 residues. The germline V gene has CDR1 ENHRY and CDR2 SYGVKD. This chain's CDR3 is CAIARGGTEAFF. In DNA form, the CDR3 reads TGTGCCATCGCCCGAGGGGGCACTGAAGCTTTCTTT.

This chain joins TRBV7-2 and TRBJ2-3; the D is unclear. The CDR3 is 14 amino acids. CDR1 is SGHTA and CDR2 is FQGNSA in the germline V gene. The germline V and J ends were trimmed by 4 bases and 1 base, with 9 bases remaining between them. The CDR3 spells CASSSSWRTDTQYF. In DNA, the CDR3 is TGTGCCAGCAGCTCGAGCTGGCGCACAGATACGCAGTATTTT. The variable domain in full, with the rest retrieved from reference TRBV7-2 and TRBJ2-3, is GAGVSQSPSNKVTEKGKDVELRCDPISGHTALYWYRQSLGQGLEFLIYFQGNSAPDKSGLPSDRFSAERTGGSVSTLTIQRTQQEDSAVYLCASSSSWRTDTQYFGPGTRLTVL.

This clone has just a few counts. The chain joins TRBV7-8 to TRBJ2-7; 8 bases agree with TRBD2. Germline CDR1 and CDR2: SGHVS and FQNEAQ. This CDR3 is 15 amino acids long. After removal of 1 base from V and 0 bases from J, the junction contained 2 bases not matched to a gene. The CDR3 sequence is CASSLGGGISYEQYF. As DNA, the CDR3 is TGTGCCAGCAGCTTAGGCGGGGGGATCTCCTACGAGCAGTACTTC. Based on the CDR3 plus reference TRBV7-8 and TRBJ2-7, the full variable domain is GAGVSQSPRYKVAKRGQDVALRCDPISGHVSLFWYQQALGQGPEFLTYFQNEAQLDKSGLPSDRFFAERPEGSVSTLKIQRTQQEDSAVYLCASSLGGGISYEQYFGPGTRLTVT.

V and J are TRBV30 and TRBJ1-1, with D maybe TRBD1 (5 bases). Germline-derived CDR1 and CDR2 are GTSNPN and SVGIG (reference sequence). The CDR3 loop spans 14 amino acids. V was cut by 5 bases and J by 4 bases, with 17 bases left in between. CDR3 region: CAWFIGGPSTEAFF. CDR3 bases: TGTGCCTGGTTTATTGGGGGTCCGAGCACTGAAGCTTTCTTT.

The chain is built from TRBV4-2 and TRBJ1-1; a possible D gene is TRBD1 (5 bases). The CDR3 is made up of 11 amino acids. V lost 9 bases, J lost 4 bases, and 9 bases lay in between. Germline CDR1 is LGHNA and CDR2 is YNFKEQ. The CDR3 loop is CASGAGTEAFF. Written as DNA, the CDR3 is TGTGCCAGTGGGGCGGGCACTGAAGCTTTCTTT.

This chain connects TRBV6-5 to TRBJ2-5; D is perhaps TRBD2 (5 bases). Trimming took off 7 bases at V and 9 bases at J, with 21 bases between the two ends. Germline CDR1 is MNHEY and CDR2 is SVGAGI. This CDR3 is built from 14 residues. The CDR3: CASTSPLVGASQYF. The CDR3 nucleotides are TGTGCCAGCACTTCCCCCCTTGTGGGAGCTTCCCAGTACTTC.

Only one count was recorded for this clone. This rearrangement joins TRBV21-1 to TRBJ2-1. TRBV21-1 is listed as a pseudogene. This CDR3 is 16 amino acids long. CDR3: CASSTRVGGIYNEQFF. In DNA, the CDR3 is TGTGCCAGCAGCACCCGAGTTGGGGGTATCTACAATGAGCAGTTCTTC.

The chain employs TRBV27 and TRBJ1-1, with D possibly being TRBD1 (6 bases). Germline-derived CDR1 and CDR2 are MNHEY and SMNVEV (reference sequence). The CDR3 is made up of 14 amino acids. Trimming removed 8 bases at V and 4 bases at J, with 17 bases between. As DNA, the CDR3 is TGTGCCAGCTACAGGGCTGACTTTGTCACTGAAGCTTTCTTT. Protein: CASYRADFVTEAFF.

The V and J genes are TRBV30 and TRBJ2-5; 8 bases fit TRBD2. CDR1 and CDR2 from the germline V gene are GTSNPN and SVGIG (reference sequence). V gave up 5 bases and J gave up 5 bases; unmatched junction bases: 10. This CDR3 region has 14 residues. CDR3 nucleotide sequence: TGTGCCTGGTCCCCCGGGGGGGCAGGGGAGACCCAGTACTTC. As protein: CAWSPGGAGETQYF.

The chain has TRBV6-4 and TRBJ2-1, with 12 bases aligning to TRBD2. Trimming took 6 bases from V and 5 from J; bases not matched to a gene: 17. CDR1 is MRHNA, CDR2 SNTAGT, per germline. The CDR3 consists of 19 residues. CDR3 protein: CASSRDSLIGLAGNNEQFF. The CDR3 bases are TGTGCCAGCAGCAGGGACAGCCTAATAGGACTAGCGGGGAACAATGAGCAGTTCTTC.

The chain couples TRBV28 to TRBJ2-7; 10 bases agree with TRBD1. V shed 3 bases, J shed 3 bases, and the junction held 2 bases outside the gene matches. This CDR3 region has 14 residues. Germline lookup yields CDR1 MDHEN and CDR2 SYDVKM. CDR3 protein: CASSFGTGVYEQYF. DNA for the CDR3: TGTGCCAGCAGTTTTGGGACAGGGGTCTACGAGCAGTACTTC.

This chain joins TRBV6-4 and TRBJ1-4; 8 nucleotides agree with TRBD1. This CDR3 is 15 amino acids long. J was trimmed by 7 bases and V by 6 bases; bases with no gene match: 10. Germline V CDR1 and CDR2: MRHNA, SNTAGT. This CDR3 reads CASSPSGQGGEKLFF. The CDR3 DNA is TGTGCCAGCAGCCCATCAGGACAGGGCGGTGAAAAACTGTTTTTT.

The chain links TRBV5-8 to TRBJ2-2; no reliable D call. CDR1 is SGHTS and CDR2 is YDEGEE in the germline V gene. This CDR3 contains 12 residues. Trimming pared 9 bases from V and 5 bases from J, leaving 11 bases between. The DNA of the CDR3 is TGTGCCACCGACGCCGGGACCGGGGAGCTGTTTTTT. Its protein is CATDAGTGELFF.

CDR3 sequence reads: CASSPEAAAGEQYF. The CDR3 region has the DNA TGTGCCAGCAGCCCGGAGGCGGCGGCGGGGGAGCAGTACTTC. The gene calls are TRBV6-4 and TRBJ2-7; the D gene is possibly TRBD2 (6 bases). This CDR3 is 14 amino acids long. The germline gives CDR1 MRHNA, CDR2 SNTAGT. V lost 6 bases and J 7 bases, leaving 19 bases between the germline ends.

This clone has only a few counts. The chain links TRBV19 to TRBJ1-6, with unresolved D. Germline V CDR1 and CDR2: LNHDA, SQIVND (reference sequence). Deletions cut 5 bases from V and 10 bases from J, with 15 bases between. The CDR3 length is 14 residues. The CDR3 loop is CASSDQALGSPLHF. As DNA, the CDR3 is TGTGCCAGTAGTGATCAGGCCCTCGGGTCACCCCTCCACTTT. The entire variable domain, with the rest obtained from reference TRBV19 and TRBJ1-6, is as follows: DGGITQSPKYLFRKEGQNVTLSCEQNLNHDAMYWYRQDPGQGLRLIYYSQIVNDFQKGDIAEGYSVSREKKESFPLTVTSAQKNPTAFYLCASSDQALGSPLHFGNGTRLTVT.

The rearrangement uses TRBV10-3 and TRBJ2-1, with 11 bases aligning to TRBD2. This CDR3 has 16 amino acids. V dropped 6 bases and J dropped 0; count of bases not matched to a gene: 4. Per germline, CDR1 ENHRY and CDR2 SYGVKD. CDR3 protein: CAIRPSGGLSYNEQFF. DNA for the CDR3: TGTGCCATCAGACCTAGCGGGGGGCTCTCCTACAATGAGCAGTTCTTC.

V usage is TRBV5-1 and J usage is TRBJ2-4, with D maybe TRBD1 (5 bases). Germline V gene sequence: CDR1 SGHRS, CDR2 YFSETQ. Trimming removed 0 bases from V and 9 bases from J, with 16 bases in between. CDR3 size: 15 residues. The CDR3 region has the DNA TGCGCCAGCAGCTTGGTTGGGGCGCTGGTTGCCATTCAGTACTTC. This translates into CASSLVGALVAIQYF.

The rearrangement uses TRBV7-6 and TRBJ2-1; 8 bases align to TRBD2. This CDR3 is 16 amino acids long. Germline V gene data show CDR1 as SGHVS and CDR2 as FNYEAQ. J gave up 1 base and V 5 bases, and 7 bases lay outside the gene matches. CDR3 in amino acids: CASSPLSGSSYNEQFF. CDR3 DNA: TGTGCCAGCAGCCCCCTGAGCGGGAGTTCCTACAATGAGCAGTTCTTC.

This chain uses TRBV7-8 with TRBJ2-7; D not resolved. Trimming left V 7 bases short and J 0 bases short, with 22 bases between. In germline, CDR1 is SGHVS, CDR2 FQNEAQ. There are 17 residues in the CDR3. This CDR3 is CASTRESIISSSYEQYF. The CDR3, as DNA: TGTGCCAGCACCCGCGAGTCGATAATCTCCAGCTCCTACGAGCAGTACTTC.

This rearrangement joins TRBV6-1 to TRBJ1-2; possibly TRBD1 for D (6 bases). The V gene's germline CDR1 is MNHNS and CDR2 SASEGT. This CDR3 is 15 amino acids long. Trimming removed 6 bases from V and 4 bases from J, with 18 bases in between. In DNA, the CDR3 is TGTGCCAGCAGCCACCGGGACAAATTCCCCTATGGCTACACCTTC. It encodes CASSHRDKFPYGYTF.

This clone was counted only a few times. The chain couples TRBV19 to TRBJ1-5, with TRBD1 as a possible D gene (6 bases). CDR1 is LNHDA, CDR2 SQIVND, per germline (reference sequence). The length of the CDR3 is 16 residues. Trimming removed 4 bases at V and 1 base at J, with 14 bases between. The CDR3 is CASSTPQGVSNQPQHF. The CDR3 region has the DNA TGTGCCAGTAGTACCCCACAGGGAGTAAGCAATCAGCCCCAGCATTTT.

The chain's CDR3 is CASSKWGTGESEQYF. As DNA, the CDR3 is TGTGCCAGCAGCAAATGGGGGACAGGGGAGAGCGAGCAGTACTTC. V usage is TRBV21-1 and J usage is TRBJ2-7; TRBD1 is taken as the D call from the table, unchecked against the DNA. TRBV21-1 is shown as a pseudogene. The CDR3 has 15 residues.

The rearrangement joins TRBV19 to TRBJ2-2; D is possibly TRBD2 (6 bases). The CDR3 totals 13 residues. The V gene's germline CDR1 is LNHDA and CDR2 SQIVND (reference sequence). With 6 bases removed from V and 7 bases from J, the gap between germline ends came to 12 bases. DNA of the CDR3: TGTGCCAGTAGCCCCGGGACTCACGGGGAGCTGTTTTTT. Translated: CASSPGTHGELFF.

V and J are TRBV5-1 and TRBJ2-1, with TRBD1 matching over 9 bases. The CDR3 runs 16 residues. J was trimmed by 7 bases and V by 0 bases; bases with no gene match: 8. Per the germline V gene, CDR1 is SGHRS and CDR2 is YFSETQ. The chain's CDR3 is CASSLAPGQGANEQFF. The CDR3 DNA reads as TGCGCCAGCAGCTTGGCACCGGGACAGGGCGCGAATGAGCAGTTCTTC. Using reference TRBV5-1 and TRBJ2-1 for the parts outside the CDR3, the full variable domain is KAGVTQTPRYLIKTRGQQVTLSCSPISGHRSVSWYQQTPGQGLQFLFEYFSETQRNKGNFPGRFSGRQFSNSRSEMNVSTLELGDSALYLCASSLAPGQGANEQFFGPGTRLTVL.

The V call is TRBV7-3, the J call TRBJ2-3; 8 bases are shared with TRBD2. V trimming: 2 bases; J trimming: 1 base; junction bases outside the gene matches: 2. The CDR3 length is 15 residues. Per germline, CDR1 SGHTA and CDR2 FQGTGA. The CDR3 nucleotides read TGTGCCAGCAGCTTACTAGCGGGCCGCACAGATACGCAGTATTTT. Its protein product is CASSLLAGRTDTQYF.

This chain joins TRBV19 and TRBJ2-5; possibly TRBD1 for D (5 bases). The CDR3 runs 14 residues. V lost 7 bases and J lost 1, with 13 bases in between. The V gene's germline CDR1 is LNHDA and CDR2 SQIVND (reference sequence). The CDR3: CASNQDTLQETQYF. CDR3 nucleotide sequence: TGTGCCAGTAACCAGGACACCCTCCAAGAGACCCAGTACTTC.

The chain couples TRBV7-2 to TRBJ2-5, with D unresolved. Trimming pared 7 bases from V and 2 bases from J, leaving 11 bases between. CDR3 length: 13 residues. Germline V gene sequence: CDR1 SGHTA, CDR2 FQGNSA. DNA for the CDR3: TGTGCCAGCATTCTTCGCGGACAAGAGACCCAGTACTTC. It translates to CASILRGQETQYF.

In DNA form, the CDR3 reads TGTGCCAGCAGCTTGGGGGGTACCAGCTCCTATAATTCACCCCTCCACTTT. Translated, it gives CASSLGGTSSYNSPLHF. V and J are TRBV11-2 and TRBJ1-6, with D possibly TRBD1 on 5 matching bases. CDR1 SGHAT and CDR2 FQNNGV come from the germline V gene. V lost 3 bases, J lost 0 bases, and 12 bases lay in between. The CDR3 is 17 residues long.

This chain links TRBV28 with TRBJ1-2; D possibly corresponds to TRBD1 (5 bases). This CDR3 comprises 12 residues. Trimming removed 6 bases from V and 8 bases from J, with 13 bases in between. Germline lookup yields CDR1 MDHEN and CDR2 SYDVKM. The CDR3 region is CASRFQGRGYTF. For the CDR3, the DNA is TGTGCCAGCAGGTTTCAGGGAAGGGGCTACACCTTC.